The present T cell receptor beta chain was sequenced within a study of blood T cell repertoires in COVID-19. Study information: There were acute and convalescent COVID-19 samples, and they came from the United States, Italy and Spain. T cells, B-cell-depleted T cells, or PBMCs provided the cDNA or gDNA that served as material.

Assay: immunoSEQ multiplex PCR; the TCRdb copy retains only in-frame clones and omits some. The sample carries around 250,000 clones, approximately 87% recorded once. CDR1 SGHNT and CDR2 YYREEE come from the germline V gene (reference sequence). The V and J ends lost 5 bases and 0 bases, in that order; junction bases with no gene match: 9. This CDR3 comprises 19 residues. The chain links TRBV5-4 to TRBJ2-4, with TRBD2 matching over 15 bases. Sequenced: peripheral blood. The receptor was derived from a man aged 55-75 years who had recovered from COVID-19. CDR3 coding DNA: TGTGCCAGCAGAATGGGAGGGACTAGCGGGGGGAGAGCCAAAAACATTCAGTACTTC. This encodes CASRMGGTSGGRAKNIQYF.